The 30 T cell receptor beta chains in this list originate from one sample, sequenced in a study of shared clonotypes between healthy human individuals (dated by TCRdb to the early 2020s). Preparation of the library involved the immunoSEQ multiplex PCR assay. The table comes from immuneACCESS by way of TCRdb, which keeps in-frame sequences with V and J called. Part of the clones is missing from these tables; in studies checked, under half for an unresolved V gene and the rest for unknown reasons. Across this sample there are about 960,000 clones, with about 80% seen only once. The leading ten clones occupy over 1.3% of the sample. Sequencing used memory CD4+ T cells sorted from blood. This specimen's cell subset or site label, interpreted: CD45RA-negative fraction. The receptors derive from a man aged 18 to 29 in good health.

V usage is TRBV10-1 and J usage is TRBJ1-3, with no clear D. Trimming removed 4 bases at V and 0 bases at J, with 10 bases between. The germline CDR1 and CDR2 sequences are WNHNN and SYGVQD (reference sequence). The CDR3 spans 15 residues. The CDR3 is CASSAARSSGNTIYF. CDR3 nucleotide sequence: TGCGCCAGCAGTGCCGCCCGGAGCTCTGGAAACACCATATATTTT.

This clone occurred a few times. The V call is TRBV27, the J call TRBJ2-7, with 10 nucleotides matching TRBD1. This CDR3 spans 16 amino acids. J lost 0 bases, V lost 5 bases, and 7 bases had no gene match. CDR1 and CDR2 from the germline V gene are MNHEY and SMNVEV (reference sequence). The CDR3 protein is CASSPGTGALSYEQYF. Here the CDR3 DNA reads TGTGCCAGCAGTCCGGGGACAGGGGCGCTCTCCTACGAGCAGTACTTC.

The chain joins TRBV15 to TRBJ1-2; D not certain. Germline values: CDR1 LNHNV, CDR2 YYDKDF (reference sequence). The CDR3 spans 13 residues. Trimming removed 5 bases at V and 1 base at J, with 8 bases between. In DNA form, the CDR3 reads TGTGCCACCAGCGGAGGGAATAACTATGGCTACACCTTC. The encoded protein is CATSGGNNYGYTF.

The chain is built from TRBV27 and TRBJ2-7, with 9 bases fitting TRBD1. CDR1 MNHEY and CDR2 SMNVEV come from the germline V gene (reference sequence). This CDR3 is built from 14 residues. V lost 5 bases and J lost 5; bases outside the gene matches: 7. CDR3 DNA: TGTGCCAGCAGTACCGGGACAGGGAGTCACGAGCAGTACTTC. Protein product: CASSTGTGSHEQYF.

This clone has just a few counts. The rearrangement joins TRBV10-1 to TRBJ1-1; D is perhaps TRBD1 (6 bases). The CDR3 totals 13 residues. Germline V gives CDR1 WNHNN, CDR2 SYGVQD (reference sequence). V lost 5 bases to trimming and J lost 1 base, with 8 bases between them. The CDR3 DNA is TGCGCCAGCAGTACGGACAGGAACACTGAAGCTTTCTTT. Protein: CASSTDRNTEAFF.

This rearrangement joins TRBV14 to TRBJ1-1, with D possibly TRBD1 on 5 matching bases. CDR1 is SGHDN and CDR2 is FVKESK in the germline V gene. CDR3 length: 15 amino acids. Trimming cost V 4 bases and J 1 base, with 13 bases left between them. CDR3 loop: CASSRSLGRNTEAFF. The CDR3 nucleotides read TGTGCCAGCAGCCGGTCGTTGGGGCGGAACACTGAAGCTTTCTTT.

Comment on this clone: One junction end disagrees with the germline gene, perhaps due to a read error. This same CDR3 is encoded by further DNA sequences in the sample. The chain joins TRBV18 to TRBJ2-5; the match to TRBD2 covers 9 bases. The CDR3 spans 15 residues. CDR1 KGHSH and CDR2 LQKENI come from the germline V gene. In nucleotides, the CDR3 is TGTGCCAGCTCCCCACTAGCGGGCGCCCAAGAGACCCAGTACTTC. Protein sequence: CASSPLAGAQETQYF.

The CDR3 region has the DNA TGTGCCAGCAGTTCACGGGACAGGGCCGGTAATTCACCCCTCCACTTT. The encoded protein is CASSSRDRAGNSPLHF. The chain couples TRBV28 to TRBJ1-6, with 9 bases that match TRBD1. This CDR3 has 16 amino acids. The V gene's germline CDR1 is MDHEN and CDR2 SYDVKM. V lost 4 bases, J lost 6 bases, and 7 bases stayed unmatched.

The count of this clone is one. The J gene is TRBJ1-6, the V gene TRBV14; weak D call: TRBD1 (6 bases). V lost 2 bases to trimming and J lost 7 bases, with 15 bases between them. Germline lookup yields CDR1 SGHDN and CDR2 FVKESK. The CDR3 contains 16 residues. The CDR3 DNA is TGTGCCAGCAGCCAAAGGGACAACTCGGGGAATTCACCCCTCCACTTT. As protein: CASSQRDNSGNSPLHF. Filled out from reference TRBV14 and TRBJ1-6, the complete variable domain reads EAGVTQFPSHSVIEKGQTVTLRCDPISGHDNLYWYRRVMGKEIKFLLHFVKESKQDESGMPNNRFLAERTGGTYSTLKVQPAELEDSGVYFCASSQRDNSGNSPLHFGNGTRLTVT.

The chain employs TRBV5-6 and TRBJ1-1, with D possibly being TRBD1 (5 bases). Trimming stripped 2 bases from V and 3 bases from J, with 11 bases between. This CDR3 region has 14 residues. The germline CDR1 and CDR2 sequences are SGHDT and YYEEEE. CDR3 sequence reads: CASSFGGRDTEAFF. CDR3 nucleotides: TGTGCCAGCAGCTTCGGGGGGAGGGACACTGAAGCTTTCTTT.

Remarks on this clone: Other nucleotide sequences in the sample specify the same CDR3. The chain combines TRBV5-1 with TRBJ2-2, with TRBD2 matching over 10 bases. The J segment lost 4 bases and the V segment lost 0 bases, leaving 3 bases of the junction unmatched. The CDR3 covers 16 residues. Germline values: CDR1 SGHRS, CDR2 YFSETQ. The CDR3 DNA sequence: TGCGCCAGCAGCTTGGGGCTAGCGGGAGCCACCGGGGAGCTGTTTTTT. This encodes CASSLGLAGATGELFF.

The chain joins TRBV18 to TRBJ2-7; D gene ambiguous. Between the trimmed V and J ends, which lost 3 bases and 3 bases, there was a span of 15 bases. Germline CDR1 is KGHSH and CDR2 is LQKENI. This CDR3 is 15 amino acids long. The CDR3 DNA sequence: TGTGCCAGCTCACCGGGTCCTCCAGGTCTCTACGAGCAGTACTTC. Translating gives CASSPGPPGLYEQYF.

As regards this clone: A junction boundary mismatches the germline segment, possibly from a read error. The V call is TRBV7-7, the J call TRBJ2-5; no firm D call. CDR3 length: 13 amino acids. Per germline, CDR1 SSHAT and CDR2 FNYEAQ (reference sequence). CDR3 in amino acids: CASSTQYQETQYF. The CDR3 bases are TGTGCTAGCAGCACCCAGTACCAAGAGACCCAGTACTTC.

Concerning this clone itself: With a far larger clone one base away, a read error is the likely cause. This CDR3 reads CASSLEATEAFF. The CDR3 region has the DNA TGTGCCAGCAGCTTAGAGGCCACTGAAGCTTTCTTT. The chain uses TRBV13 and TRBJ1-1; D gene ambiguous. The CDR3 is 12 amino acids. V was pared by 1 base and J by 4 bases, with 4 bases between. The germline gives CDR1 PRHDT, CDR2 FYEKMQ (reference sequence).

V and J are TRBV18 and TRBJ1-3; no clear D. Trimming removed 0 bases from V and 4 bases from J, with 7 bases in between. The CDR3 extends over 14 amino acids. Germline assignment: CDR1 KGHSH and CDR2 LQKENI. The CDR3 DNA sequence: TGTGCCAGCTCACCACCGTATGTGGGAAACACCATATATTTT. This codes for CASSPPYVGNTIYF.

The chain joins TRBV6-1 to TRBJ2-3; possible D gene TRBD2, 5 bases. The ends were cut back, 7 bases at V and 3 bases at J, with 14 bases in the middle. CDR3 size: 14 residues. CDR1 and CDR2 (germline): MNHNS, SASEGT. The CDR3 DNA follows: TGTGCCAGCATAGACTCACCGGGGACAGATACGCAGTATTTT. Protein: CASIDSPGTDTQYF.

On this clone: This specimen includes other DNA sequences encoding the same CDR3. The J gene is TRBJ2-2, the V gene TRBV7-2; 8 nucleotides agree with TRBD1. Trimming cost V 5 bases and J 5 bases; bases outside gene matches: 4. Per germline, CDR1 SGHTA and CDR2 FQGNSA. The CDR3 contains 14 residues. CDR3 sequence (DNA): TGTGCCAGCAGCCCGGGACAGGTTACCGGGGAGCTGTTTTTT. Its protein product is CASSPGQVTGELFF.

With respect to this clone: Other DNA sequences from this sample encode an identical CDR3 as well. The chain combines TRBV30 with TRBJ1-1, with D unclear. This CDR3 is 13 amino acids long. Germline V gives CDR1 GTSNPN, CDR2 SVGIG (reference sequence). Trimming cost V 2 bases and J 1 base, with 8 bases left between them. The CDR3 loop is CAWSFQGNTEAFF. CDR3 DNA sequence: TGTGCCTGGAGTTTCCAAGGGAACACTGAAGCTTTCTTT.

This chain uses TRBV6-1 with TRBJ2-1, with D possibly being TRBD1 (5 bases). Germline lookup yields CDR1 MNHNS and CDR2 SASEGT. Trimming shortened V by 2 bases and J by 4 bases, and 12 bases separated the two germline ends. The CDR3 is 15 amino acids. The CDR3 nucleotides read TGTGCCAGCAGTGAAAGACAGTTTGCTTACAATGAGCAGTTCTTC. Its translation is CASSERQFAYNEQFF.

A few counts support this clone. V is TRBV28 and J is TRBJ1-2; weak D call: TRBD1 (5 bases). This CDR3 comprises 12 residues. In germline, CDR1 is MDHEN, CDR2 SYDVKM. V was shortened by 7 bases and J by 7 bases, with 13 bases between the two germline ends. CDR3 DNA: TGTGCCAGCACCGGGACCTCGGGTGGCTACACCTTC. This translates into CASTGTSGGYTF.

The V and J genes are TRBV6-1 and TRBJ1-2, with TRBD1 matching 7 bases. The V segment lost 4 bases and the J segment 1 base; nucleotides outside the gene matches: 6. Germline V gene lookup returns CDR1 MNHNS and CDR2 SASEGT. The CDR3 loop spans 15 amino acids. CDR3 in DNA: TGTGCCAGCAGTGTAGACAGGGCGGGTAACTATGGCTACACCTTC. As protein: CASSVDRAGNYGYTF.

This clone showed up just a few times. The J gene is TRBJ2-7, the V gene TRBV4-3; 8 bases map to TRBD1. V lost 0 bases, J lost 7 bases, and 8 bases stayed unmatched. The CDR3 totals 15 residues. Germline lookup yields CDR1 LGHNA and CDR2 YSLEER. CDR3: CASSQDWQGAREQYF. DNA for the CDR3: TGCGCCAGCAGCCAAGATTGGCAGGGGGCTAGGGAGCAGTACTTC.

The rearrangement uses TRBV7-9 and TRBJ2-1; possible D gene TRBD1, 5 bases. Germline-derived CDR1 and CDR2 are SEHNR and FQNEAQ (reference sequence). V was trimmed by 10 bases and J by 5 bases, leaving 21 bases between them. This CDR3 region has 15 residues. CDR3 bases: TGTGCCACCCAGGGTTTGGGGTTTAGCCACAATGAGCAGTTCTTC. Translation gives CATQGLGFSHNEQFF. The variable domain in full, completed from reference TRBV7-9 and TRBJ2-1, reads DTGVSQNPRHKITKRGQNVTFRCDPISEHNRLYWYRQTLGQGPEFLTYFQNEAQLEKSRLLSDRFSAERPKGSFSTLEIQRTEQGDSAMYLCATQGLGFSHNEQFFGPGTRLTVL.

V and J are TRBV15 and TRBJ1-1; D is unresolved. The germline V gene has CDR1 LNHNV and CDR2 YYDKDF (reference sequence). The ends were cut back, 3 bases at V and 1 base at J, with 6 bases in the middle. The CDR3 loop spans 13 amino acids. DNA of the CDR3: TGTGCCACCAGCAGGGGGTGGAACACTGAAGCTTTCTTT. Its protein is CATSRGWNTEAFF.

The V call is TRBV10-1, the J call TRBJ2-2, with D perhaps matching TRBD2 (7 bases). Trimming stripped 9 bases from V and 2 bases from J, with 13 bases between. Germline assignment: CDR1 WNHNN and CDR2 SYGVQD (reference sequence). This CDR3 contains 14 residues. The chain's CDR3 is CASRGAVNTGELFF. Written as DNA, the CDR3 is TGCGCCAGTCGGGGGGCCGTCAACACCGGGGAGCTGTTTTTT.

The gene calls are TRBV18 and TRBJ2-2, with TRBD1 as a possible D gene (5 bases). Trimming took 5 bases from V and 0 from J, leaving 13 bases between them. CDR3 length: 16 amino acids. CDR1 and CDR2 from the germline V gene are KGHSH and LQKENI. CDR3 region: CASSSQGYANTGELFF. CDR3 DNA sequence: TGTGCCAGCTCATCCCAGGGCTACGCGAACACCGGGGAGCTGTTTTTT.

V gene TRBV6-5 combines with J gene TRBJ1-3; D call uncertain. CDR3 length equals 13 residues. CDR1 and CDR2 (germline): MNHEY, SVGAGI. V lost 8 bases to trimming and J lost 2 bases, with 10 bases between them. DNA for the CDR3: TGTGCCAGCTTGCCGCGGGCTGGAAACACCATATATTTT. Translated, it gives CASLPRAGNTIYF.

In its sample, this clone was seen a few times. This chain connects TRBV5-1 to TRBJ2-3, with 7 bases that match TRBD2. The CDR3 consists of 16 residues. The germline gives CDR1 SGHRS, CDR2 YFSETQ. Germline trimming cut 4 bases from V and 2 bases from J; bases unmatched to any gene: 10. CDR3 DNA: TGCGCCAGCAGCCCGGGGGAGGGGATTTTCACAGATACGCAGTATTTT. This gives the protein CASSPGEGIFTDTQYF. The complete variable domain, with remaining parts taken from reference TRBV5-1 and TRBJ2-3, reads KAGVTQTPRYLIKTRGQQVTLSCSPISGHRSVSWYQQTPGQGLQFLFEYFSETQRNKGNFPGRFSGRQFSNSRSEMNVSTLELGDSALYLCASSPGEGIFTDTQYFGPGTRLTVL.

The chain joins TRBV30 to TRBJ2-6, with 9 bases fitting TRBD1. CDR3 size: 15 residues. CDR1 is GTSNPN, CDR2 SVGIG, per germline (reference sequence). V dropped 4 bases and J dropped 0; count of bases not matched to a gene: 1. The CDR3 sequence: CAWTGQGSGANVLTF. The CDR3 nucleotides read TGTGCCTGGACGGGACAGGGCTCTGGGGCCAACGTCCTGACTTTC.

V is TRBV6-5 and J is TRBJ2-3, with D unclear. The CDR3 loop spans 13 amino acids. Germline assignment: CDR1 MNHEY and CDR2 SVGAGI. V was clipped by 2 bases and J by 6 bases, with 9 bases between them. CDR3 sequence (DNA): TGTGCCAGCAGTTACGGGGTGGGCGATACGCAGTATTTT. Residues: CASSYGVGDTQYF.